This passage covers 2 T cell receptor beta chains from one sample sequenced in a study of CD4 T cells in relation to SARS-CoV-2 and coronaviruses. The assay was immunoSEQ multiplex PCR, and TCRdb's table has in-frame clones only and misses some. This table has fewer than 25,000 clones, more than 65% appearing once. Their recognized antigens are unknown. Before the COVID-19 pandemic, during about 2011-2019, CD4+ T cells were taken from unexposed donors. CD4+ T cells were isolated from the cells after 10 days of culture. Source material: CD4+ T cells from PBMCs, cultured in vitro. These receptors came from a human donor in good health.

This clone was counted a single time. The chain couples TRBV6-5 to TRBJ1-1; 7 nucleotides match TRBD1. Looked up from germline, CDR1 is MNHEY and CDR2 is SVGAGI. This CDR3 has 14 residues. V lost 6 bases, J lost 1 base, and 5 bases stayed unmatched. The CDR3 DNA reads as TGTGCCAGCAGCTCGGGACAGACGAACACTGAAGCTTTCTTT. Translation: CASSSGQTNTEAFF.

The chain has TRBV18 and TRBJ2-5; 12 nucleotides match TRBD2. The V gene's germline CDR1 is KGHSH and CDR2 LQKENI. The length of the CDR3 is 15 residues. V shed 0 bases, J shed 4 bases, and the junction held 0 bases outside the gene matches. The CDR3 DNA reads TGTGCCAGCTCACCACCGGGACTAGCGGGAGAGACCCAGTACTTC. Amino acid sequence: CASSPPGLAGETQYF.